The 17 T cell receptor beta chains below come from one sample, sequenced in a study of shared clonotypes between healthy human individuals. CD45RO-negative, CCR7-selected cells formed the naive CD8 fraction, which excluded terminally differentiated effector memory CD45RA+ cells. Assay used: immunoSEQ multiplex PCR; TCRdb lists only in-frame clones, some missing. The sample has about 2 million clones, roughly 95% seen once. The sample comprised naive CD8+ T cells sorted from blood. These receptor sequences come from a man between 18 and 29 years old in good health.

The chain has TRBV27 and TRBJ1-6; perhaps TRBD1 as D (5 bases). There are 14 residues in the CDR3. Trimming took 3 bases from V and 9 from J, leaving 12 bases between them. Germline CDR1 and CDR2: MNHEY and SMNVEV (reference sequence). This chain's CDR3 is CASSLVGRGSPLHF. The CDR3 DNA sequence: TGTGCCAGCAGTTTGGTGGGACGTGGTTCACCCCTCCACTTT.

This rearrangement joins TRBV5-1 to TRBJ2-1, with a weak D call TRBD2 (7 bases). Germline V gene data show CDR1 as SGHRS and CDR2 as YFSETQ. The CDR3 loop spans 16 amino acids. The V and J ends lost 7 bases and 8 bases respectively, with 25 bases between them. CDR3 amino acids: CASGPQGGGYGDEQFF. The CDR3 DNA follows: TGCGCCAGCGGCCCCCAAGGGGGGGGCTATGGTGATGAGCAGTTCTTC.

The rearrangement links TRBV4-1 to TRBJ2-7; 9 bases fit TRBD2. Germline lookup yields CDR1 MGHRA and CDR2 YSYEKL. This CDR3 is 15 amino acids long. V shed 1 base, J shed 7 bases, and the junction held 8 bases outside the gene matches. The CDR3, as DNA: TGCGCCAGCAGCCAAGTTGGGACTAGCCGGTGGGAGCAGTACTTC. This codes for CASSQVGTSRWEQYF.

The genes are TRBV5-1 and TRBJ2-7; 8 bases agree with TRBD2. There are 14 residues in the CDR3. CDR1 and CDR2 from the germline V gene are SGHRS and YFSETQ. V dropped 0 bases and J dropped 7; count of bases not matched to a gene: 6. Written as DNA, the CDR3 is TGCGCCAGCAGCTTGGGGAGCGGGGGTGGGGAGCAGTACTTC. Residues: CASSLGSGGGEQYF.

The gene calls are TRBV5-1 and TRBJ2-6; tentative D call: TRBD1 (5 bases). V shed 1 base and J shed 0 bases, with 11 bases lying between them. Germline CDR1 reads SGHRS; CDR2 reads YFSETQ. The CDR3 is made up of 17 amino acids. CDR3 amino acids: CASSLRYRSSGANVLTF. The CDR3 region has the DNA TGCGCCAGCAGCTTGCGTTACAGGAGCTCTGGGGCCAACGTCCTGACTTTC.

This chain links TRBV15 with TRBJ2-7; maybe TRBD2 (5 bases). Germline-derived CDR1 and CDR2 are LNHNV and YYDKDF (reference sequence). The CDR3 spans 17 residues. The V gene lost 1 base and the J gene lost 3 bases, with 19 bases spanning the gap. CDR3 sequence reads: CATSRGLGGTEDYEQYF. DNA for the CDR3: TGTGCCACCAGCAGAGGGCTAGGAGGAACTGAGGACTACGAGCAGTACTTC.

V and J are TRBV7-9 and TRBJ2-7; 12 bases line up with TRBD1. The germline V gene has CDR1 SEHNR and CDR2 FQNEAQ (reference sequence). The V segment lost 4 bases and the J segment 5 bases; nucleotides outside the gene matches: 12. The CDR3 spans 17 residues. This chain's CDR3 is CASSSYPGDRGQDEQYF. The DNA of the CDR3 is TGTGCCAGCAGCTCATATCCTGGGGACAGGGGGCAAGACGAGCAGTACTTC.

The chain combines TRBV29-1 with TRBJ2-7; D may be TRBD1 (6 bases). CDR1 is SQVTM and CDR2 is ANQGSEA in the germline V gene. V was shortened by 7 bases and J by 3 bases, with 10 bases between the two germline ends. The length of the CDR3 is 11 residues. CDR3 sequence: CSGSDSYEQYF. DNA for the CDR3: TGCAGCGGGTCGGACAGCTACGAGCAGTACTTC.

V gene TRBV7-9 combines with J gene TRBJ2-5, with a possible D match to TRBD2 (5 bases). Trimming pared 8 bases from V and 2 bases from J, leaving 15 bases between. This CDR3 spans 14 amino acids. CDR1 is SEHNR and CDR2 is FQNEAQ in the germline V gene (reference sequence). As DNA, the CDR3 is TGTGCCAGCGCCTCCCAACGGGGACAAGAGACCCAGTACTTC. Translation: CASASQRGQETQYF.

This chain uses TRBV30 with TRBJ2-2, with D hard to call. The ends were cut back, 2 bases at V and 1 base at J, with 5 bases in the middle. The CDR3 totals 13 residues. The V gene's germline CDR1 is GTSNPN and CDR2 SVGIG (reference sequence). The CDR3 reads CAWSHVNTGELFF. The CDR3 region has the DNA TGTGCCTGGAGTCACGTGAACACCGGGGAGCTGTTTTTT.

The chain combines TRBV29-1 with TRBJ2-3; perhaps D is TRBD1 or TRBD2 (5 bases each). Germline V CDR1 and CDR2: SQVTM, ANQGSEA. The length of the CDR3 is 13 residues. Trimming removed 8 bases from V and 0 bases from J, with 12 bases in between. CDR3 nucleotide sequence: TGCAGCTTCCGGGACGGAAGCACAGATACGCAGTATTTT. Protein: CSFRDGSTDTQYF.

To note about this clone: Other DNA sequences of this sample code for an identical CDR3. This sequence joins TRBV6-5 and TRBJ2-7; D might be TRBD1 (6 bases). The CDR3 spans 13 residues. The V and J ends lost 6 bases and 1 base respectively, with 10 bases between them. Germline V gene lookup returns CDR1 MNHEY and CDR2 SVGAGI. The CDR3 here is CASSLQGSYEQYF. As DNA, the CDR3 is TGTGCCAGCAGCCTACAGGGATCCTACGAGCAGTACTTC.

The chain combines TRBV6-1 with TRBJ1-4; D is unresolved. Germline V gene data show CDR1 as MNHNS and CDR2 as SASEGT. This CDR3 spans 15 amino acids. Trimming left V 6 bases short and J 0 bases short, with 11 bases between. CDR3 sequence reads: CASSPGSATNEKLFF. CDR3 sequence (DNA): TGTGCCAGCAGCCCCGGGTCGGCAACTAATGAAAAACTGTTTTTT.

This chain uses TRBV9 with TRBJ2-7; 7 bases align to TRBD2. There are 13 residues in the CDR3. From germline, CDR1 is SGDLS and CDR2 YYNGEE. V was pared by 8 bases and J by 0 bases, with 5 bases of the junction left unmatched. DNA of the CDR3: TGTGCCAGTGGTGGCGGGAGCTCCTACGAGCAGTACTTC. Its protein product is CASGGGSSYEQYF.

The rearrangement joins TRBV2 to TRBJ2-7; D perhaps matches TRBD2 (6 bases). Trimming cost V 2 bases and J 2 bases, with 7 bases left between them. Per the germline V gene, CDR1 is SNHLY and CDR2 is FYNNEI. This CDR3 spans 13 amino acids. The CDR3 region is CASSEWGAYEQYF. The DNA of the CDR3 is TGTGCCAGCAGTGAATGGGGGGCCTACGAGCAGTACTTC.

The chain is built from TRBV4-1 and TRBJ2-1; 9 bases are a match to TRBD2. Trimming took 3 bases from V and 6 from J; bases not matched to a gene: 6. This CDR3 has 15 amino acids. From germline, CDR1 is MGHRA and CDR2 YSYEKL. The CDR3 nucleotides read TGCGCCAGCAGCCAGTCCGGGACTAGCAGCAATGAGCAGTTCTTC. Translated, it gives CASSQSGTSSNEQFF.

The chain links TRBV13 to TRBJ2-3; 8 nucleotides agree with TRBD2. The junction had 7 bases not matched to a gene; V was cut back by 3 bases and J by 5 bases. The V gene's germline CDR1 is PRHDT and CDR2 FYEKMQ (reference sequence). CDR3 size: 15 residues. CDR3 protein: CASSLVRGVGDTQYF. CDR3 in DNA: TGTGCCAGCAGCTTGGTGCGGGGGGTTGGAGATACGCAGTATTTT.